Listed below are T cell receptor beta chains from one sample, sequenced in a study of T cell changes during pregnancy in multiple sclerosis. The data were produced by immunoSEQ multiplex PCR, yet TCRdb's version contains in-frame clones alone and is incomplete. The sample yields 40,000 to 50,000 clones, around 90% seen once. Sample: CD4+ T cells from peripheral blood mononuclear cells, taken in the third trimester of pregnancy. Receptors originate from a female donor with multiple sclerosis, enrolled in a pregnancy study. The conserved cysteine and the conserved F or W are not part of the CDR3 here. D genes are given only for firm matches. Size is stated for part of the rows, as once, few or many counts, or as a class when the clone is expanded.

>TRBV5-1|once|TRBJ1-1|TRBD1
ASSTYPGQVNTEAF
>TRBV5-6|NA|TRBJ2-2|TRBD2
ASRRLGLAAANTGELF
>TRBV29-1|NA|TRBJ2-1|TRBD2
SVGLAGAQPLYNEQF
>TRBV19|NA|TRBJ1-1|NA
ASSIETKAF
>TRBV15|NA|TRBJ1-3|NA
ATSREGGIGNTIY
>TRBV28|NA|TRBJ1-1|NA
ASSLPGGDTEAF
>TRBV7-2|NA|TRBJ2-1|TRBD2
ASSQGLAGVGEQF
>TRBV5-4|NA|TRBJ2-7|TRBD2
ASSLGVASGGEQY
>TRBV2|NA|TRBJ1-1|NA
ASRVDSGTEAF
>TRBV5-1|NA|TRBJ2-1|TRBD2
ASSSLAAFRDEQF
>TRBV19|NA|TRBJ2-7|TRBD2
ASSRNGGGEQY
>TRBV5-1|NA|TRBJ2-7|TRBD2
ASSLAGGRAGYEQY
>TRBV9|NA|TRBJ2-1|TRBD2
ASSPRTSGIASYNEQF
>TRBV28|NA|TRBJ2-7|TRBD1
ASSAQGGVGYEQY
>TRBV10-3|NA|TRBJ2-3|TRBD2
AISEGLAGNPDTQY
>TRBV5-1|NA|TRBJ2-5|NA
ASSLVSGVGETQY
>TRBV7-2|NA|TRBJ2-2|NA
ASSLIGSGRLTGELF
>TRBV30|NA|TRBJ1-1|TRBD1
AWRGQMNTEAF
>TRBV7-8|NA|TRBJ2-5|NA
ASSSRTEETQY
>TRBV7-9|NA|TRBJ2-2|NA
ASSLPHDTGELF
>TRBV9|NA|TRBJ2-7|NA
ASSAGQSYEQY
>TRBV18|NA|TRBJ2-1|TRBD2
ASSPPGLAGDHNEQF
>TRBV5-1|NA|TRBJ2-7|NA
ASSLGGESPYEQY
>TRBV28|NA|TRBJ1-4|NA
ASIRGSNEKLF
>TRBV5-6|NA|TRBJ2-2|TRBD1
ASSSYRGLTGELF
>TRBV5-1|NA|TRBJ2-1|TRBD2
ASSFRAGVVEQF
>TRBV28|NA|TRBJ1-2|NA
ASSLQALNYGYT
>TRBV28|NA|TRBJ1-1|NA
ASSLIRVNTEAF